A single sample gave rise to the 32 T cell receptor beta chains below, sequenced in a study of vaccination effects on CD4 cells after COVID-19. Some clones are missing from TCRdb's copy, which holds only in-frame ones; the method was immunoSEQ multiplex PCR. The sample contains 50,000 or so clones, approximately 65% of which appear only once. No cognate antigen is known for these TCRs. Researchers isolated CD4+ T cells once around 11 days of culture had elapsed. The sample consisted of CD4+ T cells from PBMCs cultured without peptide, taken before COVID-19 vaccination. The receptor set was obtained from a human donor who received a COVID-19 vaccine.

The rearrangement joins TRBV12-3 or TRBV12-4 to TRBJ2-1; possible D gene TRBD1, 6 bases. Between the trimmed V and J ends, which lost 6 bases and 12 bases, there was a span of 15 bases. This CDR3 is 12 amino acids long. DNA of the CDR3: TGTGCCAGCAGAAGACAGGATTCGAGGCAGTTCTTC. It is translated as CASRRQDSRQFF.

This chain uses TRBV10-3 with TRBJ1-5; 7 positions agree with TRBD1. CDR1 ENHRY and CDR2 SYGVKD come from the germline V gene. This CDR3 region has 13 residues. V lost 9 bases to trimming and J lost 7 bases; unmatched junction nucleotides: 9. CDR3 coding DNA: TGTGCCATATCAACAGGGGTAGGACAGCCCCAGCATTTT. Translation: CAISTGVGQPQHF.

The chain is built from TRBV6-2 or TRBV6-3 and TRBJ1-1; tentative D call: TRBD1 (6 bases). The CDR3 covers 14 residues. V lost 5 bases to trimming and J lost 1 base, with 11 bases between them. Germline V gene data show CDR1 as MNHEY and CDR2 as SVGEGT. The CDR3 bases are TGTGCCAGCAGTGCTAACAGGGCGAACACTGAAGCTTTCTTT. Translating it yields CASSANRANTEAFF.

The chain has TRBV28 and TRBJ1-2; tentative D call: TRBD1 (5 bases). The V end lost 5 bases, the J end lost 7 bases, and 14 bases lay between the germline ends. The V gene's germline CDR1 is MDHEN and CDR2 SYDVKM. The CDR3 consists of 13 residues. The CDR3 DNA sequence: TGTGCCAGCAGTAGTACCAGGGCGGGTGGCTACACCTTC. It specifies CASSSTRAGGYTF.

The CDR3 sequence is CASSQAYEQYF. As DNA, the CDR3 is TGTGCCAGCAGCCAAGCCTACGAGCAGTACTTC. This chain joins TRBV7-2 and TRBJ2-7; the D is unclear. The CDR3 contains 11 residues. The germline gives CDR1 SGHTA, CDR2 FQGNSA. V was pared by 5 bases and J by 2 bases, with 4 bases between.

J is TRBJ1-3 and V is TRBV28; 8 bases are a match to TRBD1. This CDR3 is built from 15 residues. V lost 8 bases, J lost 0 bases, and 6 bases stayed unmatched. CDR1 and CDR2 (germline): MDHEN, SYDVKM. Here the CDR3 reads CASHKTGVSGNTIYF. CDR3 coding DNA: TGTGCCAGCCACAAGACAGGGGTCTCTGGAAACACCATATATTTT.

The rearrangement joins TRBV7-8 to TRBJ1-2; 9 bases map to TRBD1. V lost 4 bases and J lost 3; bases outside the gene matches: 6. CDR1 is SGHVS and CDR2 is FQNEAQ in the germline V gene. The CDR3 has 15 residues. The CDR3 sequence: CASSSWTGEDYGYTF. CDR3 nucleotide sequence: TGTGCCAGCAGCTCTTGGACAGGGGAGGACTATGGCTACACCTTC.

J is TRBJ2-1 and V is TRBV3-1 (or the pseudogene TRBV3-2), with D possibly being TRBD1 or TRBD2 (6 bases each). Trimming took 1 base from V and 4 from J, leaving 14 bases between them. The CDR3 consists of 16 residues. CDR1 is LGHDT and CDR2 is YNNKEL in the germline V gene (reference sequence). CDR3 nucleotides: TGTGCCAGCAGCCAAGGGGGAACGGGGGCTTACAATGAGCAGTTCTTC. Protein product: CASSQGGTGAYNEQFF.

This clone has more than one count but fewer than ten. The V call is TRBV4-1, the J call TRBJ2-7, with 11 bases lining up with TRBD2. CDR1 is MGHRA and CDR2 is YSYEKL in the germline V gene. Trimming at V came to 0 bases and at J to 7 bases, leaving 11 bases not matched to a gene. The CDR3 is 17 residues long. CDR3 amino acids: CASSQEGTSGLRGEQYF. CDR3 in DNA: TGCGCCAGCAGCCAAGAAGGGACTAGCGGACTTAGAGGGGAGCAGTACTTC.

The chain carries TRBV6-5 and TRBJ1-2, with TRBD1 as a possible D gene (5 bases). V lost 5 bases to trimming and J lost 8 bases, with 9 bases between them. Germline V gene data show CDR1 as MNHEY and CDR2 as SVGAGI. This CDR3 is 11 amino acids long. The CDR3 DNA sequence: TGTGCCAGCAGTCAGGGCGGAGGCTACACCTTC. Translation gives CASSQGGGYTF.

This clone has just one count. J is TRBJ2-7 and V is TRBV2; D is ambiguous. Germline-derived CDR1 and CDR2 are SNHLY and FYNNEI. V was trimmed by 6 bases and J by 0 bases, leaving 12 bases between them. The length of the CDR3 is 14 residues. DNA for the CDR3: TGTGCCAGCAGCGCCGATGAGAGCTCCTACGAGCAGTACTTC. Amino acid sequence: CASSADESSYEQYF.

The V gene is TRBV12-5, the J gene TRBJ2-3; D gene uncertain. The CDR3 extends over 14 amino acids. The ends were cut back, 2 bases at V and 3 bases at J, with 9 bases in the middle. Germline lookup yields CDR1 LGHNT and CDR2 FRNRAP. DNA of the CDR3: TGTGCTAGTGGTTTGACCTTGAAAACAGATACGCAGTATTTT. Protein product: CASGLTLKTDTQYF.

The rearrangement links TRBV6-5 to TRBJ1-2; D not certain. The CDR3 runs 13 residues. The germline gives CDR1 MNHEY, CDR2 SVGAGI. Trimming removed 2 bases at V and 0 bases at J, with 4 bases between. The CDR3 DNA reads TGTGCCAGCAGTTACAGGCCTAACTATGGCTACACCTTC. This translates into CASSYRPNYGYTF.

This clone was seen ten or more times. The chain uses TRBV5-1 and TRBJ1-2, with 7 bases fitting TRBD1. The V gene end was trimmed by 7 bases and the J gene end by 4 bases; junction bases not matched to a gene: 13. Per the germline V gene, CDR1 is SGHRS and CDR2 is YFSETQ. The CDR3 consists of 15 residues. CDR3 nucleotide sequence: TGCGCCAGCTCTGTAGGGACAGCGAAAAGCTATGGCTACACCTTC. Protein sequence: CASSVGTAKSYGYTF.

This clone occurred a few times. The genes are TRBV6-5 and TRBJ1-6; 8 nucleotides agree with TRBD1. After removal of 6 bases from V and 12 bases from J, the junction contained 7 bases not matched to a gene. The V gene's germline CDR1 is MNHEY and CDR2 SVGAGI. This CDR3 is built from 13 residues. The CDR3 loop is CASRGTGGRPLHF. The CDR3 nucleotides are TGTGCCAGCAGGGGGACAGGAGGCCGACCCCTCCACTTT.

This clone was observed a handful of times. This chain connects TRBV2 to TRBJ2-3, with a possible D match to TRBD1 (5 bases). The germline CDR1 and CDR2 sequences are SNHLY and FYNNEI. The CDR3 has 13 amino acids. V was cut by 7 bases and J by 4 bases, with 12 bases left in between. CDR3 in amino acids: CASIRDSADTQYF. The CDR3 DNA reads TGTGCCAGCATCAGGGATTCCGCAGATACGCAGTATTTT.

The gene calls are TRBV6-6 and TRBJ2-3; 10 positions agree with TRBD2. Germline V gene data show CDR1 as MNHNY and CDR2 as SVGAGI (reference sequence). J gave up 4 bases and V 6 bases, and 7 bases lay outside the gene matches. The CDR3 is 15 amino acids. The chain's CDR3 is CASSARLAGSDTQYF. CDR3 DNA: TGTGCCAGCAGCGCAAGACTAGCGGGTTCAGATACGCAGTATTTT.

As concerns this clone: The sample has other DNA sequences that encode this CDR3 too. The chain uses TRBV11-2 and TRBJ1-2; D may be TRBD1 (5 bases). This CDR3 contains 14 residues. The germline V gene has CDR1 SGHAT and CDR2 FQNNGV. The ends were cut back, 0 bases at V and 5 bases at J, with 10 bases in the middle. The CDR3 DNA follows: TGTGCCAGCAGCTTAGAGGCGACAGTTTATGGCTACACCTTC. It is translated as CASSLEATVYGYTF.

The chain recombines TRBV2 with TRBJ1-6; D not certain. The germline V and J ends were trimmed by 1 base and 9 bases, with 10 bases remaining between them. Germline V lookup: CDR1 SNHLY, CDR2 FYNNEI. This CDR3 region has 14 residues. The CDR3 region is CASSEGAHFSPLHF. Written as DNA, the CDR3 is TGTGCCAGCAGTGAAGGGGCCCACTTTTCACCCCTCCACTTT.

V usage is TRBV27 and J usage is TRBJ2-7; D call uncertain. Germline CDR1 is MNHEY and CDR2 is SMNVEV (reference sequence). Trimming stripped 3 bases from V and 5 bases from J, with 5 bases between. CDR3 size: 11 residues. CDR3 bases: TGTGCCAGCAGTTTTGGGGACGAGCAGTACTTC. Translated, it gives CASSFGDEQYF.

This clone is medium-sized (0.01 to 0.1%) by share. The chain employs TRBV11-2 and TRBJ1-1; unclear D gene. CDR3 length: 15 residues. CDR1 is SGHAT and CDR2 is FQNNGV in the germline V gene. With 0 bases removed from V and 0 bases from J, the gap between germline ends came to 8 bases. The DNA for the CDR3 is TGTGCCAGCAGCTTAGATCCGTCCATGAACACTGAAGCTTTCTTT. It is translated as CASSLDPSMNTEAFF.

The gene calls are TRBV9 and TRBJ1-3; the D gene is possibly TRBD1 (5 bases). Trimming removed 3 bases from V and 8 bases from J, with 15 bases in between. Germline V gene lookup returns CDR1 SGDLS and CDR2 YYNGEE. This CDR3 spans 14 amino acids. Written as DNA, the CDR3 is TGTGCCAGCAGCGCCAGGGCCTCCCGGGACACCATATATTTT. Residues: CASSARASRDTIYF.

V usage is TRBV27 and J usage is TRBJ2-6; tentatively, D is TRBD1 (5 bases). This CDR3 contains 16 residues. CDR1 and CDR2 (germline): MNHEY, SMNVEV (reference sequence). V lost 7 bases to trimming and J lost 0 bases, with 13 bases between them. In DNA, the CDR3 is TGTGCCAGCAAAAGAACAGGAACCTCTGGGGCCAACGTCCTGACTTTC. It specifies CASKRTGTSGANVLTF.

This clone was detected a few times. The chain is built from TRBV5-5 and TRBJ1-5; D perhaps matches TRBD1 (6 bases). The CDR3 length is 14 residues. The germline gives CDR1 SGHKS, CDR2 YYEKEE (reference sequence). V was pared by 4 bases and J by 6 bases, with 14 bases between. CDR3 nucleotides: TGTGCCAGCAGCCCTGGGACAACTAGTCAGCCCCAGCATTTT. Its protein product is CASSPGTTSQPQHF. Drawing the rest from reference TRBV5-5 and TRBJ1-5, the complete variable domain is DAGVTQSPTHLIKTRGQQVTLRCSPISGHKSVSWYQQVLGQGPQFIFQYYEKEERGRGNFPDRFSARQFPNYSSELNVNALLLGDSALYLCASSPGTTSQPQHFGDGTRLSIL.

The V and J genes are TRBV12-3 or TRBV12-4 and TRBJ2-7; a possible D gene is TRBD1 (6 bases). V lost 2 bases and J 6 bases, leaving 11 bases between the germline ends. The CDR3 is 13 amino acids. The CDR3 here is CASSLSQGGEQYF. CDR3 sequence (DNA): TGTGCCAGCAGTTTATCACAGGGTGGCGAGCAGTACTTC.

This sequence joins TRBV11-2 and TRBJ1-4; maybe TRBD1 (6 bases). The CDR3 consists of 15 residues. The germline V gene encodes CDR1 SGHAT and CDR2 FQNNGV. V dropped 4 bases and J dropped 8 bases, with 17 bases sitting between them. The CDR3 bases are TGTGCCAGCAGCTCCCAGGGGAGGGGAGGGGAAAAACTGTTTTTT. Translation: CASSSQGRGGEKLFF.

V usage is TRBV7-9 and J usage is TRBJ2-3; 10 nucleotides agree with TRBD2. V gave up 3 bases and J gave up 2 bases; unmatched junction bases: 14. The length of the CDR3 is 19 residues. Germline-derived CDR1 and CDR2 are SEHNR and FQNEAQ (reference sequence). CDR3 bases: TGTGCCAGCAGCTTGAAGGAGTTAGCGGGGGGAGCCCCCACAGATACGCAGTATTTT. Protein: CASSLKELAGGAPTDTQYF.

This chain connects TRBV18 to TRBJ2-3; the D is unclear. The CDR3 extends over 13 amino acids. Germline-derived CDR1 and CDR2 are KGHSH and LQKENI. Trimming left V 3 bases short and J 2 bases short, with 6 bases between. The CDR3 DNA reads as TGTGCCAGCTCACCGGACCTCACAGATACGCAGTATTTT. Residues: CASSPDLTDTQYF.

This chain uses TRBV5-1 with TRBJ2-3; D remains unclear. Trimming cost V 1 base and J 2 bases, with 8 bases left between them. This CDR3 is built from 14 residues. CDR1 is SGHRS and CDR2 is YFSETQ in the germline V gene. The CDR3 reads CASSLTTITDTQYF. CDR3 nucleotides: TGCGCCAGCAGCTTGACTACGATCACAGATACGCAGTATTTT.

This chain joins TRBV6-2 or TRBV6-3 and TRBJ1-2, with 7 positions matching TRBD1. Germline V gene lookup returns CDR1 MNHEY and CDR2 SVGEGT. J lost 5 bases, V lost 7 bases, and 7 bases had no gene match. CDR3 length: 13 residues. DNA for the CDR3: TGTGCCAGCACCCCGGACAGGCCTTATGGCTACACCTTC. Translating it yields CASTPDRPYGYTF.

The chain has TRBV2 and TRBJ1-2; TRBD1 matches at 8 bases. This CDR3 contains 13 residues. The V and J ends lost 6 bases and 5 bases, in that order; junction bases with no gene match: 5. Per the germline V gene, CDR1 is SNHLY and CDR2 is FYNNEI. CDR3 bases: TGTGCCAGCAGGCGACAGGGGCTGTATGGCTACACCTTC. This gives the protein CASRRQGLYGYTF.

This sequence joins TRBV6-2 or TRBV6-3 and TRBJ1-5; D is unclear. CDR1 MNHEY and CDR2 SVGEGT come from the germline V gene. Trimming pared 2 bases from V and 4 bases from J, leaving 6 bases between. The CDR3 length is 13 residues. The CDR3 DNA is TGTGCCAGCAGTTACGGAGCTAATCAGCCCCAGCATTTT. The encoded protein is CASSYGANQPQHF.